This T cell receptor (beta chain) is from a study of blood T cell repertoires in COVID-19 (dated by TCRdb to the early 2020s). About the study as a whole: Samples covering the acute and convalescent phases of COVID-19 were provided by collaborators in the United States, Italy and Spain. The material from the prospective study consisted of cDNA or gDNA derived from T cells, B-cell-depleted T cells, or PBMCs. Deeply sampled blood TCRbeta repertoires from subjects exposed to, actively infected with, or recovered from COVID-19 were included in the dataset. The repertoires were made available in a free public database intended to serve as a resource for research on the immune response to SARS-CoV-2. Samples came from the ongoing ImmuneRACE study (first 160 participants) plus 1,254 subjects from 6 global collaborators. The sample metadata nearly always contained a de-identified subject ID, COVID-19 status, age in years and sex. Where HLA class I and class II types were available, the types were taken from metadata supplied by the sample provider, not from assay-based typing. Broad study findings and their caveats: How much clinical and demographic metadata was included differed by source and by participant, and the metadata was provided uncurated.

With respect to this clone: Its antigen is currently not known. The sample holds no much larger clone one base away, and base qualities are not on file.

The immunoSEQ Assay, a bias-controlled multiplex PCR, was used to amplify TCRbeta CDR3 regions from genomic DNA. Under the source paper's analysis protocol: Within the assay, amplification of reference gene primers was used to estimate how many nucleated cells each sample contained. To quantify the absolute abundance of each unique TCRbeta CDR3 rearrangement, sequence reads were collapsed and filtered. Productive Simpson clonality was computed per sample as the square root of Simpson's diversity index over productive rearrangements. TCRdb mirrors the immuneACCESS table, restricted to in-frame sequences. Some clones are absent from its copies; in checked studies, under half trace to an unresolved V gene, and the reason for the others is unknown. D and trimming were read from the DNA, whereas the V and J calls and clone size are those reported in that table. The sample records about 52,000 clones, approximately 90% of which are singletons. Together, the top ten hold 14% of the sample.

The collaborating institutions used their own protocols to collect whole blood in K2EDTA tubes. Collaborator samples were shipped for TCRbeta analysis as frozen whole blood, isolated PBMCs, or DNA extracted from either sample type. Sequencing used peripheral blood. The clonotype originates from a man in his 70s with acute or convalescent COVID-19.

The nucleotides are TGTGCCACCCGCGCAGCGCAGGGGGCCAACGTCCTGACTTTC. This encodes CATRAAQGANVLTF. Recombination joined TRBV19 with TRBJ2-6; the D gene cannot be resolved reliably. The CDR3 runs 14 residues from the cysteine to the phenylalanine. CDR3 DNA only is kept here, 42 bases in frame from base 1. V sheds 10 bases and J sheds 4 bases, leaving 14 bases between their ends. Per the germline V gene (reference sequence), LNHDA is the CDR1 and SQIVND is the CDR2.